The 10 T cell receptor beta chains below all came from one sample that was sequenced in a study of shared T cell receptors in the human thymus. Libraries were prepared by immunoSEQ multiplex PCR; TCRdb keeps only in-frame clonotypes and omits some of them. Among 600,000 to 900,000 clones, roughly 88% were seen once, and the ten largest hold 0.0095% to 0.013%. This sample was also put to use in a study of human thymus T cells.

Sequencing used thymocytes. The receptors originated from a girl younger than two with a congenital heart defect.

The chain employs TRBV10-2 and TRBJ1-4; 10 positions agree with TRBD1. V shed 5 bases and J 3 bases; nucleotides not matched to a gene: 6. CDR1 is WSHSY, CDR2 SAAADI, per germline. This CDR3 spans 16 amino acids. In DNA form, the CDR3 reads TGCGCCAGCAGTACGGGACAGGGGACGGCTAATGAAAAACTGTTTTTT. This codes for CASSTGQGTANEKLFF.

The chain employs TRBV28 and TRBJ1-5; 9 nucleotides agree with TRBD1. This CDR3 comprises 18 residues. CDR1 and CDR2 from the germline V gene are MDHEN and SYDVKM. V lost 1 base and J lost 2; bases outside the gene matches: 9. The CDR3 loop is CASSLSHRQGDRNQPQHF. CDR3 DNA sequence: TGTGCCAGCAGTTTATCCCACCGACAGGGGGATCGCAATCAGCCCCAGCATTTT. The entire variable domain, with the rest obtained from reference TRBV28 and TRBJ1-5, is as follows: DVKVTQSSRYLVKRTGEKVFLECVQDMDHENMFWYRQDPGLGLRLIYFSYDVKMKEKGDIPEGYSVSREKKERFSLILESASTNQTSMYLCASSLSHRQGDRNQPQHFGDGTRLSIL.

This chain uses TRBV19 with TRBJ2-3; 9 nucleotides align to TRBD1. The V and J ends lost 5 bases and 6 bases, in that order; junction bases with no gene match: 12. From germline, CDR1 is LNHDA and CDR2 SQIVND (reference sequence). The CDR3 has 16 residues. As DNA, the CDR3 is TGTGCCAGTAGTCCCAAATGGGACAGGGCGGAGGATACGCAGTATTTT. It translates to CASSPKWDRAEDTQYF. Looking up the rest from reference TRBV19 and TRBJ2-3 gives the full variable domain: DGGITQSPKYLFRKEGQNVTLSCEQNLNHDAMYWYRQDPGQGLRLIYYSQIVNDFQKGDIAEGYSVSREKKESFPLTVTSAQKNPTAFYLCASSPKWDRAEDTQYFGPGTRLTVL.

A single count supports this clone. The chain carries TRBV27 and TRBJ1-4, with TRBD1 matching 8 bases. CDR1 is MNHEY and CDR2 is SMNVEV in the germline V gene (reference sequence). The CDR3 spans 17 residues. With 5 bases clipped from V and 4 bases from J, the junction kept 12 bases outside the gene matches. This chain's CDR3 is CASSRLPGQEVNEKLFF. The CDR3 bases are TGTGCCAGCAGTCGGCTACCGGGACAGGAGGTTAATGAAAAACTGTTTTTT.

This chain uses TRBV10-1 with TRBJ2-1, with 8 bases matching TRBD2. Germline V gene sequence: CDR1 WNHNN, CDR2 SYGVQD (reference sequence). This CDR3 spans 14 amino acids. J lost 9 bases, V lost 3 bases, and 7 bases had no gene match. CDR3 sequence reads: CASSDPSGGAEQFF. DNA of the CDR3: TGCGCCAGCAGTGACCCCAGCGGGGGTGCTGAGCAGTTCTTC.

Comment on this clone: Within the sample, other DNA sequences also encode this same CDR3. This chain links TRBV7-2 with TRBJ1-6; D possibly corresponds to TRBD1 (5 bases). Germline V gives CDR1 SGHTA, CDR2 FQGNSA. CDR3 length: 13 residues. V dropped 4 bases and J dropped 13 bases, with 14 bases sitting between them. CDR3 amino acids: CASSSDSSSPLHF. Written as DNA, the CDR3 is TGTGCCAGCAGCTCCGACAGTTCCTCCCCCCTCCACTTT.

The chain combines TRBV11-2 with TRBJ2-1, with D possibly TRBD1 on 6 matching bases. CDR1 SGHAT and CDR2 FQNNGV come from the germline V gene. Deletions cut 7 bases from V and 2 bases from J, with 15 bases between. The CDR3 has 15 residues. The CDR3 region has the DNA TGTGCCAGCATCTCAAAACAGGGCCCCTACAATGAGCAGTTCTTC. Its protein is CASISKQGPYNEQFF.

The chain has TRBV4-3 and TRBJ1-1; TRBD1 aligns across 7 bases. The junction had 10 bases not matched to a gene; V was cut back by 3 bases and J by 0 bases. The CDR3 has 17 residues. Per the germline V gene, CDR1 is LGHNA and CDR2 is YSLEER. The CDR3 nucleotides read TGCGCCAGCAGCCAGGGGGGTGGACAGGCACTGAACACTGAAGCTTTCTTT. It codes for CASSQGGGQALNTEAFF.

The rearrangement uses TRBV28 and TRBJ1-1; 7 bases agree with TRBD1. The CDR3 sequence is 12 residues long. Trimming took 5 bases from V and 8 from J; bases not matched to a gene: 5. The germline CDR1 and CDR2 sequences are MDHEN and SYDVKM. The CDR3 DNA follows: TGTGCCAGCAGTACTGGGACAGCCGAAGCTTTCTTT. It encodes CASSTGTAEAFF.

The V gene is TRBV6-6, the J gene TRBJ1-1, with D maybe TRBD1 (6 bases). The CDR3 totals 16 residues. V lost 2 bases and J 5 bases, leaving 18 bases between the germline ends. Germline V lookup: CDR1 MNHNY, CDR2 SVGAGI (reference sequence). CDR3 in DNA: TGTGCCAGCAGTTACGCTAAACAGGGTCTAAGGACTGAAGCTTTCTTT. Residues: CASSYAKQGLRTEAFF.